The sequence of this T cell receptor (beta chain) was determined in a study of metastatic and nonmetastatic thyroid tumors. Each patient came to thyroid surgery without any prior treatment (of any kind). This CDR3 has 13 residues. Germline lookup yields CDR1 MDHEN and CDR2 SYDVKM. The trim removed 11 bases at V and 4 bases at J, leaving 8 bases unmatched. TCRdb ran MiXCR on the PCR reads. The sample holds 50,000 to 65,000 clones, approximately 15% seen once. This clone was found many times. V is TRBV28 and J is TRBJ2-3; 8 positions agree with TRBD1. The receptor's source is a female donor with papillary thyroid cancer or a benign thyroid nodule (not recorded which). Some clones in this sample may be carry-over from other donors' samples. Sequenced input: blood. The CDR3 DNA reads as TGTGCCGCCGGACAGGGTGTCCCAGATACGCAGTATTTT. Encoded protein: CAAGQGVPDTQYF. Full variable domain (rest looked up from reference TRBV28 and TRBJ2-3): DVKVTQSSRYLVKRTGEKVFLECVQDMDHENMFWYRQDPGLGLRLIYFSYDVKMKEKGDIPEGYSVSREKKERFSLILESASTNQTSMYLCAAGQGVPDTQYFGPGTRLTVL.